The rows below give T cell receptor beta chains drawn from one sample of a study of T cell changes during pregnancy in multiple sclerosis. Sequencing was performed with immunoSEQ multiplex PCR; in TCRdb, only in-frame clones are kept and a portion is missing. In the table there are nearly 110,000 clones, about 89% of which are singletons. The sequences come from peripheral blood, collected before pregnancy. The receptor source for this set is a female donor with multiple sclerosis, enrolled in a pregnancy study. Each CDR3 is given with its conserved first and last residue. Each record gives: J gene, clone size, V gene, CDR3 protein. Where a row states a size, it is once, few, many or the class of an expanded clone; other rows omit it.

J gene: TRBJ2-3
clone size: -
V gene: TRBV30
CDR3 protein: CAWERSTQYF

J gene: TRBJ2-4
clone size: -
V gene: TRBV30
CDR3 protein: CAWSGQWGVGRDIQYF

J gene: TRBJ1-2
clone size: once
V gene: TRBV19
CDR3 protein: CASSPGGGGYTF

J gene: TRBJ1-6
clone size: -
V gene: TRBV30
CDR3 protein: CAWTRLSGGGNNSPLHF

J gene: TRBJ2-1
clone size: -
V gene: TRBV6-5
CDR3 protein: CASTLISKSSNEQFF

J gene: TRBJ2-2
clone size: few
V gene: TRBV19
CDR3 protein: CASRRLAGDTGELFF

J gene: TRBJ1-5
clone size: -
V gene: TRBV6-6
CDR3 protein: CASSQDPKGSNQPQHF

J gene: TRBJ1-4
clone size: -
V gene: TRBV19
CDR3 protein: CASSRPGQGAPRDF

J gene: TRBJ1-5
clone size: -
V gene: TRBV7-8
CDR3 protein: CASSPGTGGNQPQHF

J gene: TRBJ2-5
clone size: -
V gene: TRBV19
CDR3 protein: CASRLSGGVSETQYF

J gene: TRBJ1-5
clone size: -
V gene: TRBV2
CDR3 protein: CASSGGTGYNQPQHF

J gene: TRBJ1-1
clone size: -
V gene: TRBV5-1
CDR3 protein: CASSLGQGTNTEAFF

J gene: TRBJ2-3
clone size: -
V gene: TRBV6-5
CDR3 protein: CASSSPSGRATDTQYF

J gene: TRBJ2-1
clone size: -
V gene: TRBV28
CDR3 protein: CASRDSSYNEQFF

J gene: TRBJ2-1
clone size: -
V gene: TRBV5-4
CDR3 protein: CASGETGKGEQFF

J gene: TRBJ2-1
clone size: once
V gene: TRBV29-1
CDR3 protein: CSVEELALYNEQFF

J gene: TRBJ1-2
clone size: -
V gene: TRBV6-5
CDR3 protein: CASSQTGTDYGYTF

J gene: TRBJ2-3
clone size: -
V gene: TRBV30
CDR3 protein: CAWSWQGPYDSTDTQYF

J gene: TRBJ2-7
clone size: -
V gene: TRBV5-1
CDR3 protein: CASSLTGTGTYEQYF

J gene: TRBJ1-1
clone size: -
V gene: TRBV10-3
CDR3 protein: CAITEQQNTEAFF

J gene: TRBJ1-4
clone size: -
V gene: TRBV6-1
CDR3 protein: CASSEGTVNEKLFF

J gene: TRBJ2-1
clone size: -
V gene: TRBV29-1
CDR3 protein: CSVTFSGQGEIPSSYNEQFF

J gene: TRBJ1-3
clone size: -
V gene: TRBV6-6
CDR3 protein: CASTLRGISGNTIYF

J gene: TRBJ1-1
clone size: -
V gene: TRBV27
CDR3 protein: CASSFSGTEAFF

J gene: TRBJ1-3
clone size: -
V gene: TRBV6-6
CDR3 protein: CASNTGSGNTIYF

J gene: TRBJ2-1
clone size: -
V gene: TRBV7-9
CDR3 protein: CASTSYPGSYNEQFF

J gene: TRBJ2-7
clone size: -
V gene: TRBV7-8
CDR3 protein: CASSTTGGHEQYF

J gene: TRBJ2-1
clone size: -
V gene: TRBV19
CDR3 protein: CASSIDLEGNEQFF

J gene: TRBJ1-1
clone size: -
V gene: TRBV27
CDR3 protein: CASSIRGSGTEAFF

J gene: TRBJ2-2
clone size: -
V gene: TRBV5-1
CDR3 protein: CASSPRAGGRGGELFF

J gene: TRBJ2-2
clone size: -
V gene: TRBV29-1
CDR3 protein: CSAWTSANTGELFF

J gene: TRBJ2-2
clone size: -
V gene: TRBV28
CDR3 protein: CASTLDRGDTGELFF

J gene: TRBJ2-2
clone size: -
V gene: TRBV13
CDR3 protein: CASSFSVENTGELFF

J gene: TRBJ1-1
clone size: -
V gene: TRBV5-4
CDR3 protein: CASSLQGGTEAFF

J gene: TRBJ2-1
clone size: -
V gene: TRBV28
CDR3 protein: CASSLYRGDEQFF

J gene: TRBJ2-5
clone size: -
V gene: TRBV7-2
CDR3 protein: CASRRPEETQYF

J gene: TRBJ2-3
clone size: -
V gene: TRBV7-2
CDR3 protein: CASSSQGTDTQYF

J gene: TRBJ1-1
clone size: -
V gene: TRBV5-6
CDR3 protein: CASSRQYTEAFF

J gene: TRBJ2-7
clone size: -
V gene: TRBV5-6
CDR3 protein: CASSLVAGGLEQYF

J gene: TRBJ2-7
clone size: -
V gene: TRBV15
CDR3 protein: CATTGELGLHYEQYF

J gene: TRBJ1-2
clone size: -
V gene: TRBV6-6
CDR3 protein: CASSSDPGIFDGYTF

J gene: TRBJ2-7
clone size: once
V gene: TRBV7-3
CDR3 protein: CASSGTDKPYEQYF

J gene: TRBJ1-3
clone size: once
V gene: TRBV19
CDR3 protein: CASSVNRDETGNTIYF

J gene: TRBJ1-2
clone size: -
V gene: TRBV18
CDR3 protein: CASSPKRDYGYTF

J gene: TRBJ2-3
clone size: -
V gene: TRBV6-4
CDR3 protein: CASSQRADTQYF

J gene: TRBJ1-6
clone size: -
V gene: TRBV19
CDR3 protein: CASSSPEGADSPLHF

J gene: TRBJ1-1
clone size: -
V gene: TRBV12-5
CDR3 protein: CASGWERAGRGAFF

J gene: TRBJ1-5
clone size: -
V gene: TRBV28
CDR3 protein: CASSSPSPGGNQPQHF

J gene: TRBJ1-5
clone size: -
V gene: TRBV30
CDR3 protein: CAWSVRGTSNQPQHF

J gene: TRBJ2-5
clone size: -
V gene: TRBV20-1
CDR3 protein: CSANPGETQYF

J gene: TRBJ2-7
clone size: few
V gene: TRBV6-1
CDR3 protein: CASSEGGQGAGYEQYF

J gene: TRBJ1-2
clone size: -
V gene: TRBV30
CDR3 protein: CAWSVGGAYGYTF

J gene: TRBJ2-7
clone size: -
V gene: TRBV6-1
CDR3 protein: CAGKTGPYEQYF

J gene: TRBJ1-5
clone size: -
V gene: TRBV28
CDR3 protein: CASSLRGQGFRQPQHF